This TCR beta chain was profiled in a study of T cell repertoires in cytomegalovirus infection. Study overall: Both CMV infection and a matching HLA type were indicated by public TCR beta signatures.

Trimming removed 4 bases from V and 0 bases from J; junction bases left unmatched: 11. This CDR3 has 17 amino acids. Germline loops: CDR1 SGHDT, CDR2 YYEEEE. TCRdb processed the reads anew with MiXCR; each CDR3 protein has one entry. The sample contains just under 500,000 distinct CDR3 sequences, roughly a third of which appear only once. Regarding the study as a whole: The ex vivo response was dominated by HLA-C-restricted CMV-specific TCR beta clonotypes.

Details on this clonotype: The target antigen is unknown.

The V gene is TRBV5-6, the J gene TRBJ1-1; 8 bases match TRBD1. Here the sequenced sample was cultured PBMCs, taken from culture after CMV antigen stimulation. The receptor was isolated from a human donor in good health (CMV status not recorded). Some clones in this sample may be carry-over from other donors' samples. CDR3 in DNA: TGTGCCAGCAGCCTAAGGAGGACAGGGACGATGAACACTGAAGCTTTCTTT. Amino acid sequence: CASSLRRTGTMNTEAFF.